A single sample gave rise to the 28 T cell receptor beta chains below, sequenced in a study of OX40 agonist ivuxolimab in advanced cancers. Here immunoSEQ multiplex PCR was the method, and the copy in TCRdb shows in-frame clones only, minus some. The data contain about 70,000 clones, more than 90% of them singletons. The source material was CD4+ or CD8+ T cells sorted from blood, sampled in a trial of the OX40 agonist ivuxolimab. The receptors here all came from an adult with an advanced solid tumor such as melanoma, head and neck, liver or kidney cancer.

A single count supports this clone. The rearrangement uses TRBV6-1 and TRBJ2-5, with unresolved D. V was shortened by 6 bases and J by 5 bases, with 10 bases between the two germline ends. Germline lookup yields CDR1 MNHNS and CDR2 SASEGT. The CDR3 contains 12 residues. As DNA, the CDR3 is TGTGCCAGCAGCCGGCGGTTGGAGACCCAGTACTTC. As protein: CASSRRLETQYF.

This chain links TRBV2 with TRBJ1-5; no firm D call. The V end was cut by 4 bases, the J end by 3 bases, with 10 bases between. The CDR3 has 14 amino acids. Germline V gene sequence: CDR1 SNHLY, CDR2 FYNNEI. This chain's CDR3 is CASSGINYNQPQHF. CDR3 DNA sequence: TGTGCCAGCAGTGGAATCAATTACAATCAGCCCCAGCATTTT.

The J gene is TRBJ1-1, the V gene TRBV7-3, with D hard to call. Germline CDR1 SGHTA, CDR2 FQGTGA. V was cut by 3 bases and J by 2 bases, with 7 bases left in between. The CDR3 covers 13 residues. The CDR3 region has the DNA TGTGCCAGCAGCTTGGTTGTTAACACTGAAGCTTTCTTT. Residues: CASSLVVNTEAFF.

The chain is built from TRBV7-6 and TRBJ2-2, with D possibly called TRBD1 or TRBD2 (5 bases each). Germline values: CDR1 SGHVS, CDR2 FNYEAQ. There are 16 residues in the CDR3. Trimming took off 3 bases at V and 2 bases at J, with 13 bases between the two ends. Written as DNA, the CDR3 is TGTGCCAGCAGCTTGGGGCAGGGACCCAACACCGGGGAGCTGTTTTTT. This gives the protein CASSLGQGPNTGELFF.

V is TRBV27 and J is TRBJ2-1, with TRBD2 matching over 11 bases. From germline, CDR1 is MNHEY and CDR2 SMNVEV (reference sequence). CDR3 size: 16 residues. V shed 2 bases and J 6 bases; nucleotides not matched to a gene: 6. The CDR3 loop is CASSLVAGGSGNEQFF. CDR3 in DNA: TGTGCCAGCAGTTTAGTAGCGGGAGGGTCTGGCAATGAGCAGTTCTTC.

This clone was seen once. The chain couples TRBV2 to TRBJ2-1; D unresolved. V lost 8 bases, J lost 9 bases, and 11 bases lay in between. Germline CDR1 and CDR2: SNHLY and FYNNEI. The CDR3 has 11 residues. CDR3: CASSYDGEQFF. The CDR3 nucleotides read TGTGCCAGCTCGTATGATGGTGAGCAGTTCTTC.

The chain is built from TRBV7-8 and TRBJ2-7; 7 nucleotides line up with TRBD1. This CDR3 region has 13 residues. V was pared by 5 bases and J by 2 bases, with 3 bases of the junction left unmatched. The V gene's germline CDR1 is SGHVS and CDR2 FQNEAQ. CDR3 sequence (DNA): TGTGCCAGCAGCCTAGACAGGGCCTACGAGCAGTACTTC. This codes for CASSLDRAYEQYF.

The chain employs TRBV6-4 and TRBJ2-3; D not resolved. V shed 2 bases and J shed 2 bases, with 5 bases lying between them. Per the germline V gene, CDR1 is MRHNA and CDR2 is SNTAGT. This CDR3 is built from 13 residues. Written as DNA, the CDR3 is TGTGCCAGCAGTGACCCGAACACAGATACGCAGTATTTT. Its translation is CASSDPNTDTQYF.

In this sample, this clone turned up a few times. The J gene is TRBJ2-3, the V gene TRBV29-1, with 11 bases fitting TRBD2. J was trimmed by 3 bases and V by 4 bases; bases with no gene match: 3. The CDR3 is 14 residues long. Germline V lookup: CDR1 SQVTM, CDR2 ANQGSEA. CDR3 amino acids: CSVGASGRTDTQYF. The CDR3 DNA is TGCAGCGTTGGGGCTAGCGGGAGGACAGATACGCAGTATTTT.

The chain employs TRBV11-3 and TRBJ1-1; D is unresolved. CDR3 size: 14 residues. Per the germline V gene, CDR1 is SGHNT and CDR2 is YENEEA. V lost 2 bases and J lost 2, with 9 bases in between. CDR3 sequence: CASSLTDINTEAFF. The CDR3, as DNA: TGTGCCAGCAGCTTAACCGATATCAACACTGAAGCTTTCTTT.

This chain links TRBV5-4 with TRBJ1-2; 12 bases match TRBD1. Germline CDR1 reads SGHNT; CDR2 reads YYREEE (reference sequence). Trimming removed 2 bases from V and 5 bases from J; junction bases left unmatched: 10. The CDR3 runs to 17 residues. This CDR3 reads CASSFHTPGQGAYGYTF. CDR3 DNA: TGTGCCAGCAGCTTTCACACCCCGGGACAGGGGGCTTATGGCTACACCTTC.

The CDR3 is CASSLDQGNQPQHF. CDR3 sequence (DNA): TGTGCCAGCAGTTTAGATCAGGGCAATCAGCCCCAGCATTTT. The genes are TRBV28 and TRBJ1-5; D is unresolved. This CDR3 has 14 residues. Trimming took off 2 bases at V and 2 bases at J, with 7 bases between the two ends. The germline CDR1 and CDR2 sequences are MDHEN and SYDVKM.

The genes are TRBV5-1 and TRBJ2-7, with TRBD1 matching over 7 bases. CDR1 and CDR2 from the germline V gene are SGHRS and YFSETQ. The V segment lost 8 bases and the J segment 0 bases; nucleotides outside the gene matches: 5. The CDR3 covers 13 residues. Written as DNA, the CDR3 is TGCGCCAGTCGGGACAGCAACTCCTACGAGCAGTACTTC. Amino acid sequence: CASRDSNSYEQYF.

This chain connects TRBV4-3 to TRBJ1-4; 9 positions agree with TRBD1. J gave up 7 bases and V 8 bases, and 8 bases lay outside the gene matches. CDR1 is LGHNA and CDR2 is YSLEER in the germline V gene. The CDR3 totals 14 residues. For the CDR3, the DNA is TGCGCCAGCGGGACCGGGACAGGGACTGAAAAACTGTTTTTT. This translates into CASGTGTGTEKLFF.

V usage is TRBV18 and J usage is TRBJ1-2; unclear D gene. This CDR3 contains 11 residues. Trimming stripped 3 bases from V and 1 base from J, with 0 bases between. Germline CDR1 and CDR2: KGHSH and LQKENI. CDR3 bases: TGTGCCAGCTCACCTAACTATGGCTACACCTTC. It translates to CASSPNYGYTF.

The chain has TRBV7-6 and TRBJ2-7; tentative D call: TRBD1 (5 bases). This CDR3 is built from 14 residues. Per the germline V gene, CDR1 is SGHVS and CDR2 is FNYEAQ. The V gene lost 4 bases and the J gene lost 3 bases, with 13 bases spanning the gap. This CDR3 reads CASSSQDSRYEQYF. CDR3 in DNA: TGTGCCAGCAGCTCACAGGATTCCCGCTACGAGCAGTACTTC.

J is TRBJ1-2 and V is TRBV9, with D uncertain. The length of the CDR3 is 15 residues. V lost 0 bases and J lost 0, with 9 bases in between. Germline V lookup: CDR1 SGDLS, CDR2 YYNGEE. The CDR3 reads CASSVDNSPNYGYTF. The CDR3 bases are TGTGCCAGCAGCGTAGATAACAGTCCTAACTATGGCTACACCTTC.

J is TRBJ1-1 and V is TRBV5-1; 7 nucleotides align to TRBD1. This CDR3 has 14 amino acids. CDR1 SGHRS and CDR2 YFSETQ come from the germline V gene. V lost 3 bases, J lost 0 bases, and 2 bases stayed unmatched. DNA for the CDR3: TGCGCCAGCAGCTCGACAGGGATGAACACTGAAGCTTTCTTT. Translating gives CASSSTGMNTEAFF.

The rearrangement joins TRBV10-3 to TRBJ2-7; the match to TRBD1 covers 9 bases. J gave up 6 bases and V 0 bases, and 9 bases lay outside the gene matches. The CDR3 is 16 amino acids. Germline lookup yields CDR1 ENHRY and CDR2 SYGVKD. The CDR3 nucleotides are TGTGCCATCAGTGAGTCGCAGGGACAGGGAAACCCCGAGCAGTACTTC. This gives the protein CAISESQGQGNPEQYF.

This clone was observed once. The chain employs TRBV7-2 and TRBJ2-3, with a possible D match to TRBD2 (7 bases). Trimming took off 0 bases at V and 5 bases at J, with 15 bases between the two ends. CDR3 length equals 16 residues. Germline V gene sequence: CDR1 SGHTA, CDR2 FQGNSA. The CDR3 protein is CASSLALGGLGDTQYF. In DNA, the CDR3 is TGTGCCAGCAGCTTAGCGCTGGGGGGGCTTGGAGATACGCAGTATTTT.

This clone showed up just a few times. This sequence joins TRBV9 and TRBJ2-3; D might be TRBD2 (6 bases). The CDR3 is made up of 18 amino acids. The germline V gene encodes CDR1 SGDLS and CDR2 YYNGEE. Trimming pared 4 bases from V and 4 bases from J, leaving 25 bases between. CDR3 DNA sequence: TGTGCCAGCAGCCGGTACGAGGAATTCGGGAGATTTCCAGATACGCAGTATTTT. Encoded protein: CASSRYEEFGRFPDTQYF.

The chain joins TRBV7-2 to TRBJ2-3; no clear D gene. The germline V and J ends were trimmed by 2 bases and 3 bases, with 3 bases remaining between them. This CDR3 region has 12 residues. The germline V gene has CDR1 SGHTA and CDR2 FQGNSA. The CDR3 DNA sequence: TGTGCCAGCAGCTTAAGGACAGATACGCAGTATTTT. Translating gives CASSLRTDTQYF.

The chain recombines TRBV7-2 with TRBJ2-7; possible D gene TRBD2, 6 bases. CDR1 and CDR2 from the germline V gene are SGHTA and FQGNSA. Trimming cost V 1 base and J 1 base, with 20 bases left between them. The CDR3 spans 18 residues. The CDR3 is CASSLDLSFGGFSYEQYF. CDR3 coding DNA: TGTGCCAGCAGCTTAGATTTGTCCTTTGGAGGGTTTTCCTACGAGCAGTACTTC.

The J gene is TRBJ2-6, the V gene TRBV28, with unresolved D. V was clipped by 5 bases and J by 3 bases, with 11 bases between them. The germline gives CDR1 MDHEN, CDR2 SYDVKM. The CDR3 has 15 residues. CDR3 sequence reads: CASSEAGIGANVLTF. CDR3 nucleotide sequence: TGTGCCAGCAGTGAAGCAGGTATTGGGGCCAACGTCCTGACTTTC.

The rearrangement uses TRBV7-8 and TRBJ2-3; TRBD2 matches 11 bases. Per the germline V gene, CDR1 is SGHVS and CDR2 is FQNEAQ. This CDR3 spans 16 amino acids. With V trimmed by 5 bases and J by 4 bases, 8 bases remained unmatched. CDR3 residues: CASSLGIAGGADTQYF. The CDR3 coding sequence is TGTGCCAGCAGCCTTGGAATAGCGGGAGGGGCAGATACGCAGTATTTT.

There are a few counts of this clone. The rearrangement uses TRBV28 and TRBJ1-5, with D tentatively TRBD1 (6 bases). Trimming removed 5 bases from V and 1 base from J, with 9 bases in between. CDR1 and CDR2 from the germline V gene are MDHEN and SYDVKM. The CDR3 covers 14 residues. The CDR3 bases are TGTGCCAGCAGTCCGGGGGGCAGCAATCAGCCCCAGCATTTT. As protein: CASSPGGSNQPQHF.

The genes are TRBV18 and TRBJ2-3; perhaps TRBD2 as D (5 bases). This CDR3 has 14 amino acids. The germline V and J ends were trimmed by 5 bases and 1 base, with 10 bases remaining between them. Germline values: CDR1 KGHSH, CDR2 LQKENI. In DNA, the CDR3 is TGTGCCAGCTCAGCGGAGAGGGGCACAGATACGCAGTATTTT. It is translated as CASSAERGTDTQYF.

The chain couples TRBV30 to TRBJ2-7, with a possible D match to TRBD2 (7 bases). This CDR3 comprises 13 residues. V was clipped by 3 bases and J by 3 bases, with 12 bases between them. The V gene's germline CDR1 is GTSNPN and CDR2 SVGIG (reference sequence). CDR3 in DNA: TGTGCCTGGAGCGGGGGGCAGCTCTACGAGCAGTACTTC. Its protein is CAWSGGQLYEQYF. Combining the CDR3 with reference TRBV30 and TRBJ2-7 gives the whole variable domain SQTIHQWPATLVQPVGSPLSLECTVEGTSNPNLYWYRQAAGRGLQLLFYSVGIGQISSEVPQNLSASRPQDRQFILSSKKLLLSDSGFYLCAWSGGQLYEQYFGPGTRLTVT.